Each of the 13 T cell receptor beta chains below was sequenced from the same sample in a study of T cell clonality in common variable immunodeficiency. The protocol was immunoSEQ multiplex PCR, while the TCRdb copy is restricted to in-frame clones and leaves out a portion. The sample was found to contain 40,000 to 60,000 clones, and every one recurs. Material: peripheral blood mononuclear cells. These receptors were obtained from a person between 18 and 69 years old in good health.

This clone was recorded many times. The CDR3 extends 3 residues past the end of the read, so its final part is completed from the germline J gene. The J gene is TRBJ2-7, the V gene TRBV29-1; 9 bases agree with TRBD2. Germline trimming cut 7 bases from V and 0 bases from J; bases unmatched to any gene: 7. The germline V gene encodes CDR1 SQVTM and CDR2 ANQGSEA. The CDR3 sequence is 14 residues long. CDR3 bases read: TGCAGCGCCGGGACTAGCAGGGACTCCTACGAG. Protein product: CSAGTSRDSYE. The entire CDR3 is CSAGTSRDSYEQYF.

At least ten counts were recorded for this clone. From the germline J gene comes the end of the CDR3, since the read stops 3 residues before it. The rearrangement links TRBV20-1 to TRBJ2-2; D is perhaps TRBD1 (5 bases). Germline V gene data show CDR1 as DFQATT and CDR2 as SNEGSKA (reference sequence). CDR3 length equals 14 residues. CDR3 sequence: CSASDFSGANVLFF. The part of the CDR3 DNA that was read is TGCAGTGCTAGCGACTTCTCTGGGGCCAACGTG.

A few counts support this clone. The read ends 3 residues early relative to the CDR3; the germline J gene fills the gap. This chain links TRBV18 with TRBJ1-2; weak D call: TRBD1 (6 bases). The CDR3 sequence is 15 residues long. Germline-derived CDR1 and CDR2 are KGHSH and LQKENI. The CDR3 DNA, read in part, is TGTGCCAGCTCACCAGTCTTCACAGGGACCGATACC. It codes for CASSPVFTGTDT. From start to end, the CDR3 is CASSPVFTGTDTYTF.

This clone was seen ten or more times. From the germline J gene comes the end of the CDR3, since the read stops 3 residues before it. The chain has TRBV2 and TRBJ2-1, with 10 bases matching TRBD2. The CDR3 extends over 15 amino acids. Unmatched junction bases numbered 9, after V lost 5 bases and J lost 8 bases. Germline V lookup: CDR1 SNHLY, CDR2 FYNNEI. The sequenced part of the CDR3 DNA is TGTGCCAGCAGTCACACTACTAGCGGGGTCGATGAG. Its translation is CASSHTTSGVDE. The full CDR3 protein is CASSHTTSGVDEQFF.

This clone was seen many times. The CDR3 extends 3 residues past the end of the read, so its final part is completed from the germline J gene. This sequence joins TRBV4-1 and TRBJ2-7; 9 nucleotides align to TRBD1. CDR1 is MGHRA, CDR2 YSYEKL, per germline. V shed 4 bases and J 3 bases; nucleotides not matched to a gene: 4. The CDR3 covers 14 residues. The CDR3 is CASSLGQGSYEQYF. CDR3 bases read: TGCGCCAGCAGCCTGGGACAGGGCAGCTACGAG.

This clone was recorded at least ten times. The read ends 3 residues before the CDR3 terminus; that terminus is restored from the germline J gene. The rearrangement links TRBV5-6 to TRBJ2-7; the D gene is possibly TRBD1 (6 bases). V was trimmed by 2 bases and J by 6 bases, leaving 15 bases between them. Germline lookup yields CDR1 SGHDT and CDR2 YYEEEE. The CDR3 length is 14 residues. This chain's CDR3 is CASSFRQVGTEQYF. The sequenced CDR3 bases are TGTGCCAGCAGCTTTAGACAGGTGGGAACCGAG.

This clone came up many times. The read stops 3 residues short of the end of the CDR3; the missing end is completed from the germline J gene. The chain is built from TRBV6-2 or TRBV6-3 and TRBJ2-7; TRBD2 is a possible D gene (6 bases). CDR1 and CDR2 from the germline V gene are MNHEY and SVGEGT. Trimming removed 2 bases from V and 6 bases from J, with 11 bases in between. The CDR3 contains 13 residues. Partial CDR3 DNA: TGTGCCAGCAGTTACCCGACCGGGGGCGAG. It specifies CASSYPTGGE. The entire CDR3 protein reads CASSYPTGGEQYF.

A word on this clone: The CDR3 end falls 3 residues outside the read, so it is completed with the germline J gene. V gene TRBV11-2 combines with J gene TRBJ1-5; TRBD1 matches 7 bases. The V gene's germline CDR1 is SGHAT and CDR2 FQNNGV. This CDR3 has 13 amino acids. Trimming removed 5 bases from V and 4 bases from J; junction bases left unmatched: 2. The CDR3 DNA, read in part, is TGTGCCAGCAGCCGGGACAGAAATCAGCCC. Its translation is CASSRDRNQP. The whole CDR3 sequence reads CASSRDRNQPQHF.

In regard to this clone: The read gets to within 3 residues of the CDR3 end, and the germline J gene fills in the rest. The V gene is TRBV7-9, the J gene TRBJ2-7; TRBD2 is a possible D gene (6 bases). V was clipped by 3 bases and J by 5 bases, with 17 bases between them. Germline V CDR1 and CDR2: SEHNR, FQNEAQ (reference sequence). This CDR3 is 15 amino acids long. CDR3 in amino acids: CASSFSSLAGHEQYF. The CDR3 DNA, read in part, is TGTGCCAGCAGCTTTAGCTCACTAGCAGGGCACGAG.

At least ten counts were recorded for this clone. The CDR3 reads CSARVSNSYEQYF. CDR3 DNA (partial): TGCAGTGCTAGAGTAAGCAACTCCTACGAG. The chain joins TRBV20-1 to TRBJ2-7, with D unclear. With the read ending 3 residues before the CDR3 end, the germline J gene is used to fill in that end. Trimming removed 1 base from V and 0 bases from J, with 7 bases in between. Germline V gene sequence: CDR1 DFQATT, CDR2 SNEGSKA (reference sequence). This CDR3 has 13 residues.

This clone was picked up many times. The read comes to an end 3 residues before the CDR3 does, leaving the germline J gene to fill in the end. The chain joins TRBV29-1 to TRBJ2-5; D is possibly TRBD1 (5 bases). This CDR3 is built from 14 residues. The V end was cut by 3 bases, the J end by 0 bases, with 11 bases between. CDR1 is SQVTM, CDR2 ANQGSEA, per germline. CDR3: CSVEFRANQETQYF. CDR3 bases read: TGCAGCGTTGAGTTCAGGGCCAACCAAGAGACC.

Points on this clone: The CDR3 end is not reached by the read, which stops 3 residues before it; the germline J gene fills it in. The chain is built from TRBV6-2 or TRBV6-3 and TRBJ2-2, with D possibly being TRBD1 (5 bases). Germline V gene data show CDR1 as MNHEY and CDR2 as SVGEGT. The CDR3 has 13 residues. CDR3 amino acids: CAIQRDGANVLFF. Incomplete CDR3 DNA: TGTGCCATCCAAAGGGATGGGGCCAACGTG.

This clone appeared many times. The read finishes 3 residues shy of the CDR3 end, and the germline J gene is used to complete it. The chain couples TRBV7-9 to TRBJ2-1, with TRBD2 matching 7 bases. The ends lost 5 bases at V and 9 bases at J; junction bases unmatched: 7. The CDR3 covers 13 residues. Germline assignment: CDR1 SEHNR and CDR2 FQNEAQ (reference sequence). The part of the CDR3 DNA that was read is TGTGCCAGCAGCCCCAGGCGGGGGAGTGAG. This translates into CASSPRRGSE. The CDR3 in its entirety is CASSPRRGSEQFF.